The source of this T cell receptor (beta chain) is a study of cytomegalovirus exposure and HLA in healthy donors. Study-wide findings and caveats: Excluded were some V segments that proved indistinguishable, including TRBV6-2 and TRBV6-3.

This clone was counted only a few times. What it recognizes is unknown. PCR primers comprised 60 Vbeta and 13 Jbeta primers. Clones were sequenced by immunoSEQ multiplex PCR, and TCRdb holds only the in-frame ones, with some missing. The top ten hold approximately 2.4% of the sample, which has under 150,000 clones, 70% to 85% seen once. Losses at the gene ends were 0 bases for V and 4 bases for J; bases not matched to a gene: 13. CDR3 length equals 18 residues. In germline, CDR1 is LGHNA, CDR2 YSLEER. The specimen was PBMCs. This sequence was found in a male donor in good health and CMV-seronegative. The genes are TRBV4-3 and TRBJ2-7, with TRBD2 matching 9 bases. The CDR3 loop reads CASSQDATSGLIHYEQYF. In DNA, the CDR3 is TGCGCCAGCAGCCAAGACGCGACTAGCGGCCTCATTCATTACGAGCAGTACTTC.